A single sample is the source of the 28 T cell receptor beta chains below, sequenced in a study of T cell repertoires in cytomegalovirus infection (dated by TCRdb to the late 2010s). This sample's treatment or condition label indicates: in vitro stimulation with specific CMV peptide epitopes to enrich CMV-specific T cells. The run used an Illumina HiSeq 1500. TCRdb itself trimmed the public reads at Q25 with fastp, ran MiXCR and retained productive beta chains. For every CDR3 protein sequence, its rows merge into one entry that carries the most common genes and DNA. This sample comprises hundreds of thousands of distinct CDR3 sequences, under 45% of them detected only once. The ten largest clones take up 43% of the sample. Their target antigens are unknown. This specimen was cultured PBMCs, taken from culture after CMV antigen stimulation. The receptors originated from a human donor in good health (CMV status not recorded). Some clones in this sample may be carry-over from other donors' samples.

This chain connects TRBV2 to TRBJ1-2; 7 bases are shared with TRBD1. CDR3 length: 17 amino acids. CDR1 SNHLY and CDR2 FYNNEI come from the germline V gene. With 3 bases clipped from V and 0 bases from J, the junction kept 10 bases outside the gene matches. The CDR3 DNA reads TGTGCCAGCAGTGACGGGGCAGGGGGATCAGCTAACTATGGCTACACCTTC. Translated: CASSDGAGGSANYGYTF. Using reference TRBV2 and TRBJ1-2 for the parts outside the CDR3, the full variable domain is EPEVTQTPSHQVTQMGQEVILRCVPISNHLYFYWYRQILGQKVEFLVSFYNNEISEKSEIFDDQFSVERPDGSNFTLKIRSTKLEDSAMYFCASSDGAGGSANYGYTFGSGTRLTVV.

This clonotype was counted a few times. The genes are TRBV7-6 and TRBJ1-1; D gene uncertain. There are 13 residues in the CDR3. Germline V CDR1 and CDR2: SGHVS, FNYEAQ. V shed 4 bases and J shed 5 bases, with 11 bases lying between them. In DNA, the CDR3 is TGTGCCAGCAGCTGGAATGGGTGGACTGAAGCTTTCTTT. It translates to CASSWNGWTEAFF.

The genes are TRBV24-1 and TRBJ2-7; no firm D call. Germline CDR1 is KGHDR and CDR2 is SFDVKD. This CDR3 spans 13 amino acids. V was pared by 4 bases and J by 4 bases, with 10 bases between. This chain's CDR3 is CATSEPGQYEQYF. In DNA, the CDR3 is TGTGCCACCAGTGAGCCTGGGCAGTACGAGCAGTACTTC.

This clonotype was detected only a few times. This rearrangement joins TRBV12-3 or TRBV12-4 to TRBJ2-3; D gene uncertain. The CDR3 loop spans 14 amino acids. The V end was cut by 3 bases, the J end by 0 bases, with 7 bases between. The CDR3, as DNA: TGTGCCAGCAGTTTGGTCAGCAGCACAGATACGCAGTATTTT. Its protein is CASSLVSSTDTQYF.

Here the CDR3 DNA reads TGTGCCACCAGCAGCCGGACAGGTTATGGCTACACCTTC. Translated, it gives CATSSRTGYGYTF. The rearrangement joins TRBV15 to TRBJ1-2; 7 nucleotides line up with TRBD1. Germline CDR1 reads LNHNV; CDR2 reads YYDKDF (reference sequence). After removal of 3 bases from V and 5 bases from J, the junction contained 3 bases not matched to a gene. The CDR3 length is 13 residues.

The chain carries TRBV7-8 and TRBJ2-6; D is perhaps TRBD1 (5 bases). Germline CDR1 and CDR2: SGHVS and FQNEAQ. The V end lost 5 bases, the J end lost 0 bases, and 14 bases lay between the germline ends. CDR3 length equals 17 residues. As DNA, the CDR3 is TGTGCCAGCAGCAGACAGAGGCCCCTCTCTGGGGCCAACGTCCTGACTTTC. This encodes CASSRQRPLSGANVLTF.

This clonotype was detected only once. Written as DNA, the CDR3 is TGTGCCAGCAGTCGATCAGGGATCTCTAATCAGCCCCAGCATTTT. This gives the protein CASSRSGISNQPQHF. The chain links TRBV2 to TRBJ1-5; perhaps TRBD1 as D (5 bases). Germline V gives CDR1 SNHLY, CDR2 FYNNEI. The CDR3 has 15 amino acids. With 5 bases removed from V and 4 bases from J, the gap between germline ends came to 15 bases. Based on the CDR3 plus reference TRBV2 and TRBJ1-5, the full variable domain is EPEVTQTPSHQVTQMGQEVILRCVPISNHLYFYWYRQILGQKVEFLVSFYNNEISEKSEIFDDQFSVERPDGSNFTLKIRSTKLEDSAMYFCASSRSGISNQPQHFGDGTRLSIL.

The CDR3 loop reads CASSRTDLGNEQFF. CDR3 in DNA: TGTGCCAGCAGCCGGACAGATCTGGGCAATGAGCAGTTCTTC. The rearrangement joins TRBV11-2 to TRBJ2-1; tentatively, D is TRBD1 (6 bases). The CDR3 totals 14 residues. Trimming took 5 bases from V and 6 from J, leaving 14 bases between them. Germline V gene sequence: CDR1 SGHAT, CDR2 FQNNGV.

This clonotype came up a few times. The chain couples TRBV6-1 to TRBJ2-3; tentative D call: TRBD1 (6 bases). The CDR3 loop spans 14 amino acids. CDR1 and CDR2 from the germline V gene are MNHNS and SASEGT. Deletions cut 7 bases from V and 2 bases from J, with 13 bases between. In DNA form, the CDR3 reads TGTGCCAGCACATGGGCAGGGGCCACAGATACGCAGTATTTT. It specifies CASTWAGATDTQYF.

The J gene is TRBJ2-7, the V gene TRBV6-1; tentative D call: TRBD1 (6 bases). Per germline, CDR1 MNHNS and CDR2 SASEGT. With 10 bases removed from V and 0 bases from J, the gap between germline ends came to 13 bases. This CDR3 spans 13 amino acids. CDR3 DNA: TGTGCCACCGACAGGTTTAGCTCCTACGAGCAGTACTTC. This gives the protein CATDRFSSYEQYF.

This clonotype was recorded only once. J is TRBJ2-1 and V is TRBV20-1, with 7 bases lining up with TRBD2. Germline-derived CDR1 and CDR2 are DFQATT and SNEGSKA (reference sequence). Trimming took 2 bases from V and 0 from J; bases not matched to a gene: 1. The CDR3 is made up of 14 amino acids. The CDR3 region has the DNA TGCAGTGCTAGAAGCGGGAACTCCTACAATGAGCAGTTCTTC. Protein product: CSARSGNSYNEQFF.

The CDR3 nucleotides are TGTGCCACCAGCAGAGGGGCGACAGATACGCAGTATTTT. Amino acids: CATSRGATDTQYF. The rearrangement links TRBV15 to TRBJ2-3; D gene unclear. Trimming stripped 1 base from V and 3 bases from J, with 5 bases between. The CDR3 spans 13 residues. From germline, CDR1 is LNHNV and CDR2 YYDKDF (reference sequence). The full variable domain, its missing parts supplied by reference TRBV15 and TRBJ2-3, is DAMVIQNPRYQVTQFGKPVTLSCSQTLNHNVMYWYQQKSSQAPKLLFHYYDKDFNNEADTPDNFQSRRPNTSFCFLDIRSPGLGDTAMYLCATSRGATDTQYFGPGTRLTVL.

The gene calls are TRBV11-2 and TRBJ2-2, with a weak D call TRBD1 (5 bases). Trimming took 2 bases from V and 0 from J, leaving 7 bases between them. CDR3 size: 15 residues. Germline V gene sequence: CDR1 SGHAT, CDR2 FQNNGV. The CDR3 DNA reads TGTGCCAGCAGCTTACAGGGAACGAACACCGGGGAGCTGTTTTTT. As protein: CASSLQGTNTGELFF.

This clonotype was counted between two and nine times. The chain couples TRBV10-3 to TRBJ1-5, with D perhaps TRBD1 (6 bases). The V gene lost 2 bases and the J gene lost 3 bases, with 11 bases spanning the gap. The CDR3 consists of 15 residues. The germline CDR1 and CDR2 sequences are ENHRY and SYGVKD. The CDR3 reads CAISEEGGNNQPQHF. As DNA, the CDR3 is TGTGCCATCAGTGAGGAAGGGGGGAACAATCAGCCCCAGCATTTT.

This clonotype was seen many times. The V gene is TRBV7-2, the J gene TRBJ2-5; 7 positions agree with TRBD1. Trimming at V came to 5 bases and at J to 0 bases, leaving 3 bases not matched to a gene. The CDR3 loop spans 14 amino acids. CDR1 is SGHTA and CDR2 is FQGNSA in the germline V gene. The CDR3 nucleotides are TGTGCCAGCAGCCTGGGACAGTACCAAGAGACCCAGTACTTC. Translated, it gives CASSLGQYQETQYF.

V usage is TRBV11-3 and J usage is TRBJ2-1; 7 positions match TRBD1. The CDR3 is 15 residues long. From germline, CDR1 is SGHNT and CDR2 YENEEA. V dropped 5 bases and J dropped 5; count of bases not matched to a gene: 9. Here the CDR3 reads CASSPLGGRDNEQFF. CDR3 sequence (DNA): TGTGCCAGCAGCCCCCTAGGGGGCAGGGACAATGAGCAGTTCTTC.

At least ten counts were recorded for this clonotype. V is TRBV7-2 and J is TRBJ1-6; D not certain. This CDR3 region has 14 residues. Germline V gene lookup returns CDR1 SGHTA and CDR2 FQGNSA. Trimming pared 2 bases from V and 7 bases from J, leaving 9 bases between. As DNA, the CDR3 is TGTGCCAGCAGCTTAACAACGCAGAATTCACCCCTCCACTTT. Amino acids: CASSLTTQNSPLHF.

The chain carries TRBV6-1 and TRBJ2-7, with 10 bases that match TRBD2. Germline lookup yields CDR1 MNHNS and CDR2 SASEGT. The junction had 6 bases not matched to a gene; V was cut back by 6 bases and J by 4 bases. The CDR3 covers 14 residues. For the CDR3, the DNA is TGTGCCAGCAGCCTACTAGCGGGGAAATACGAGCAGTACTTC. This encodes CASSLLAGKYEQYF.

This clonotype was detected a few times. The gene calls are TRBV7-8 and TRBJ2-3, with TRBD2 matching 11 bases. V lost 6 bases and J lost 0; bases outside the gene matches: 17. The CDR3 is made up of 20 amino acids. Germline V lookup: CDR1 SGHVS, CDR2 FQNEAQ. The CDR3 loop is CASRHNRPSGGPLSTDTQYF. CDR3 nucleotides: TGTGCCAGCAGGCACAATCGTCCTAGCGGGGGGCCACTAAGCACAGATACGCAGTATTTT.

This clonotype has more than one count but fewer than ten. V and J are TRBV12-3 or TRBV12-4 and TRBJ2-1, with 10 bases aligning to TRBD2. The CDR3 is 15 residues long. V shed 5 bases, J shed 8 bases, and the junction held 9 bases outside the gene matches. The CDR3 coding sequence is TGTGCCAGCAGTCGGAGCGGGGGGGCAGGGGATGAGCAGTTCTTC. Protein product: CASSRSGGAGDEQFF.

The chain uses TRBV11-2 and TRBJ2-7; D is unclear. Trimming stripped 5 bases from V and 1 base from J, with 12 bases between. The CDR3 covers 14 residues. Germline V gives CDR1 SGHAT, CDR2 FQNNGV. CDR3 nucleotides: TGTGCCAGCAGCCCGCTTTGGAAGTCCTACGAGCAGTACTTC. It codes for CASSPLWKSYEQYF.

The V gene is TRBV9, the J gene TRBJ2-6; D gene unclear. CDR1 and CDR2 (germline): SGDLS, YYNGEE. The V end lost 5 bases, the J end lost 3 bases, and 12 bases lay between the germline ends. The CDR3 spans 15 residues. The CDR3 loop is CASRGPNLGANVLTF. CDR3 nucleotides: TGTGCCAGCAGAGGCCCGAACCTTGGGGCCAACGTCCTGACTTTC. Variable domain in full (rest from reference TRBV9 and TRBJ2-6): DSGVTQTPKHLITATGQRVTLRCSPRSGDLSVYWYQQSLDQGLQFLIQYYNGEERAKGNILERFSAQQFPDLHSELNLSSLELGDSALYFCASRGPNLGANVLTFGAGSRLTVL.

This chain links TRBV6-1 with TRBJ2-7; the D gene is possibly TRBD1 (5 bases). Germline V gene data show CDR1 as MNHNS and CDR2 as SASEGT. The CDR3 runs to 14 residues. Deletions cut 0 bases from V and 3 bases from J, with 9 bases between. The CDR3 region is CASSEAKGYYEQYF. As DNA, the CDR3 is TGTGCCAGCAGTGAAGCGAAGGGGTACTACGAGCAGTACTTC.

The chain couples TRBV12-3 or TRBV12-4 to TRBJ1-5, with D uncertain. Trimming took 6 bases from V and 9 from J, leaving 9 bases between them. The CDR3 extends over 11 amino acids. The CDR3 DNA reads TGTGCCAGCAGCAGTCGGGGGCCCCAGCATTTT. It codes for CASSSRGPQHF.

The V gene is TRBV7-6, the J gene TRBJ2-7, with D perhaps matching TRBD1 (5 bases). Germline V gene lookup returns CDR1 SGHVS and CDR2 FNYEAQ. This CDR3 has 15 amino acids. V was cut by 1 base and J by 4 bases, with 14 bases left in between. DNA of the CDR3: TGTGCCAGCAGCTTAGGCACAGGCCCCGGGTACGAGCAGTACTTC. It encodes CASSLGTGPGYEQYF.

The V gene is TRBV7-6, the J gene TRBJ2-1; perhaps TRBD1 as D (6 bases). V was shortened by 5 bases and J by 6 bases, with 14 bases between the two germline ends. The CDR3 totals 14 residues. Germline CDR1 is SGHVS and CDR2 is FNYEAQ. The CDR3, as DNA: TGTGCCAGCAGCCTCCGCCCACAGGGCAATGAGCAGTTCTTC. Translated, it gives CASSLRPQGNEQFF.

Written as DNA, the CDR3 is TGTGCCAGTGGCCTTGCGGGGAACACTGAAGCTTTCTTT. Encoded protein: CASGLAGNTEAFF. This chain uses TRBV19 with TRBJ1-1; D not certain. This CDR3 has 13 residues. Germline lookup yields CDR1 LNHDA and CDR2 SQIVND (reference sequence). V gave up 8 bases and J gave up 1 base, with 11 bases separating them.

The chain carries TRBV4-1 and TRBJ2-7; tentative D call: TRBD2 (6 bases). Germline V lookup: CDR1 MGHRA, CDR2 YSYEKL. V lost 4 bases to trimming and J lost 2 bases, with 18 bases between them. The CDR3 has 16 residues. The CDR3 spells CASSRAPAGDTYEQYF. CDR3 DNA: TGCGCCAGCAGCCGCGCGCCAGCGGGCGACACCTACGAGCAGTACTTC.